This T cell receptor (beta chain) was observed in a study of cytomegalovirus exposure and HLA in healthy donors. 60 Vbeta and 13 Jbeta primers were used in PCR. Data came from immunoSEQ multiplex PCR; TCRdb stores just in-frame clones and leaves some out. Here the sample spans about 120,000 clones, under 90% being singletons. Points on this clone: Its antigen is currently unknown.

The CDR3 contains 13 residues. The V gene's germline CDR1 is SGHNT and CDR2 YENEEA. The V and J ends lost 4 bases and 4 bases, in that order; junction bases with no gene match: 3. Findings and caveats of the study: In a later analysis, several top co-occurrence clusters appeared linked to parvovirus B19, influenza, CMV and Epstein-Barr virus.

Healthy bone marrow donors made up the donor group. In nominal health when sampled, donors likely had unrecorded immune exposures nonetheless. The sample was PBMCs. This receptor was identified in a woman aged 40 to 50 in good health and CMV-seronegative. The chain employs TRBV11-3 and TRBJ1-1; TRBD1 aligns across 7 bases. CDR3 region: CASSSGGSTEAFF. In DNA, the CDR3 is TGTGCCAGCAGCTCAGGGGGGAGCACTGAAGCTTTCTTT. Combining the CDR3 with reference TRBV11-3 and TRBJ1-1 gives the whole variable domain EAGVVQSPRYKIIEKKQPVAFWCNPISGHNTLYWYLQNLGQGPELLIRYENEEAVDDSQLPKDRFSAERLKGVDSTLKIQPAELGDSAVYLCASSSGGSTEAFFGQGTRLTVV.